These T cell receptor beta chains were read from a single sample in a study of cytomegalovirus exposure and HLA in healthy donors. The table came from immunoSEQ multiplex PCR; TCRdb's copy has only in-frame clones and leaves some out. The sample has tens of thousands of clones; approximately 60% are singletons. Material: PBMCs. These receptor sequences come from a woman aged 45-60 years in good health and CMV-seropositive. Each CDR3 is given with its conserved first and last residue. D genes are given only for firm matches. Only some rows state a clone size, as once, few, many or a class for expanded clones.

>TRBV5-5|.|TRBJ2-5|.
CASSLENPGETQYF
TGTGCCAGCAGCTTGGAGAACCCAGGGGAGACCCAGTACTTC
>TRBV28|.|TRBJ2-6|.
CASSPPEETAGANVLTF
TGTGCCAGCAGTCCGCCGGAAGAGACAGCTGGGGCCAACGTCCTGACTTTC
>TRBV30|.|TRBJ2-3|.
CAWKPGGNTQYF
TGTGCCTGGAAACCCGGGGGTAATACGCAGTATTTT
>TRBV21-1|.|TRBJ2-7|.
CASSKGSITGLAAPYEQYF
TGTGCCAGCAGCAAAGGGTCGATTACGGGACTAGCGGCGCCGTACGAGCAGTACTTC
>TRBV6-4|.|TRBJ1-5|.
CASSDPGDSQPQHF
TGTGCCAGCAGTGACCCAGGGGATAGTCAGCCCCAGCATTTT
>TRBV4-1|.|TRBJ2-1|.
CASSQAFDASDEQFF
TGCGCCAGCAGCCAAGCATTTGATGCGAGTGATGAGCAGTTCTTC
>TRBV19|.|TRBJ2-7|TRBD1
CATRRDRDTHEQYF
TGTGCCACTCGACGGGACAGGGATACCCACGAGCAGTACTTC
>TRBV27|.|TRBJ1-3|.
CASRTTVSGNTIYF
TGTGCCAGCAGGACGACAGTTAGTGGAAACACCATATATTTT
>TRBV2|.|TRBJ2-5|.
CASLMRGPWETQYF
TGTGCCAGCCTCATGCGGGGGCCTTGGGAGACCCAGTACTTC
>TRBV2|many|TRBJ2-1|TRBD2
CASRPFAGGTNEQFF
TGTGCCAGCAGGCCCTTTGCGGGGGGAACGAATGAGCAGTTCTTC
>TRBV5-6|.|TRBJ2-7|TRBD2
CASSLGPAGGSYEQYF
TGTGCCAGCAGCTTGGGCCCAGCGGGGGGCTCCTACGAGCAGTACTTC
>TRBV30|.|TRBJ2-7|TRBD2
CAWSVLGGVREQYF
TGTGCCTGGAGTGTATTGGGGGGGGTCCGCGAGCAGTACTTC
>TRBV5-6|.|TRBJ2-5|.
CASSWGTSEETQYF
TGTGCCAGCAGCTGGGGGACTTCCGAAGAGACCCAGTACTTC
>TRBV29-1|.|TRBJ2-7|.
CSVDQGNGQYF
TGCAGCGTTGACCAGGGAAACGGGCAGTACTTC
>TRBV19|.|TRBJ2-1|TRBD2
CASTIGTSGGNEQFF
TGTGCCAGTACCATCGGGACTAGCGGGGGTAATGAGCAGTTCTTC
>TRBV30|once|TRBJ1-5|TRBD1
CAWSSDRAQPQHF
TGTGCCTGGAGTAGCGACAGGGCTCAGCCCCAGCATTTT
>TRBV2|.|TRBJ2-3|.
CASRDLGGPGDTQYF
TGTGCCAGCAGGGATTTGGGGGGGCCCGGAGATACGCAGTATTTT
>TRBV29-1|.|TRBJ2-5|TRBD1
CSYRGTGTQYF
TGCAGTTACAGGGGGACCGGGACCCAGTACTTC
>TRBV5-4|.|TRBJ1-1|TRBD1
CASTLDRGHEAFF
TGTGCCAGCACCCTAGACAGGGGGCACGAAGCTTTCTTT
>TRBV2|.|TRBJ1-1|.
CASSEDRTRWVTEAFF
TGTGCCAGCAGTGAGGACCGGACAAGGTGGGTCACTGAAGCTTTCTTT
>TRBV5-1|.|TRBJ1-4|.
CASSLAGGTTNEKLFF
TGCGCCAGCAGCTTGGCCGGAGGTACAACTAATGAAAAACTGTTTTTT
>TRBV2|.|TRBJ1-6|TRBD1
CASSPGQGMSPLHF
TGTGCCAGCAGCCCGGGACAGGGGATGTCACCCCTCCACTTT
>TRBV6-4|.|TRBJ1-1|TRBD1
CASSPGQGNTEAFF
TGTGCCAGCAGCCCGGGACAGGGTAACACTGAAGCTTTCTTT
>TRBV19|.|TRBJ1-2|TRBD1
CASSPAGQDYGYTF
TGTGCCAGTAGTCCCGCGGGACAGGACTATGGCTACACCTTC
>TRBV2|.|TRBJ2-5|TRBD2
CASSEGTSGGATQYF
TGTGCCAGCAGTGAAGGGACTAGCGGGGGGGCCACCCAGTACTTC
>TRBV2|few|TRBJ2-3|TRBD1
CASTTGGLTDTQYF
TGTGCCAGCACGACAGGGGGATTGACAGATACGCAGTATTTT
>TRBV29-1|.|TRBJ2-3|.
CSVEDLYGVYF
TGCAGCGTTGAAGATCTGTACGGGGTGTATTTT
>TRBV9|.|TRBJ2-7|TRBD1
CASSPRDSPNRNEQYF
TGTGCCAGCAGCCCCCGGGACAGTCCTAACAGGAACGAGCAGTACTTC
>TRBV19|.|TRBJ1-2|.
CASSIGGDGYTF
TGTGCCAGTAGTATAGGGGGAGATGGCTACACCTTC
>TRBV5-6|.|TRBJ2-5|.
CASSLLTDSYQETQYF
TGTGCCAGCAGCTTGTTGACAGACTCGTACCAAGAGACCCAGTACTTC
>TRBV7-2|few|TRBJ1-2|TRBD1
CASSSRDRGRGGYTF
TGTGCCAGCAGCTCCCGGGACAGGGGGCGCGGAGGCTACACCTTC
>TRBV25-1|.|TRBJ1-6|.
CATTAGPSSPLHF
TGTGCCACCACGGCGGGGCCGAGCTCACCCCTCCACTTT
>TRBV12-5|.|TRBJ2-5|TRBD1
CASATSGTGQETQYF
TGTGCTAGTGCTACCTCCGGGACAGGGCAAGAGACCCAGTACTTC
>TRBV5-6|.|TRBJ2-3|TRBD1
CASSLGAGQATSTDTQYF
TGTGCCAGCAGCTTGGGGGCGGGACAGGCGACTAGCACAGATACGCAGTATTTT
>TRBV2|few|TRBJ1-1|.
CASSEALLGGGF
TGTGCCAGCAGTGAAGCGCTTCTTGGGGGGGGCTTT
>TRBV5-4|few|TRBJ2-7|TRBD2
CASSYVAGGSYEQYF
TGTGCCAGCAGCTACGTAGCGGGGGGGTCCTACGAGCAGTACTTC
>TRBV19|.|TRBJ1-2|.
CASSTRWAEDPYGYTF
TGTGCCAGTAGTACCCGTTGGGCGGAGGACCCATATGGCTACACCTTC
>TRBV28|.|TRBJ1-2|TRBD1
CASTAGTGGVYGYTF
TGTGCCAGCACCGCCGGGACAGGGGGAGTCTATGGCTACACCTTC
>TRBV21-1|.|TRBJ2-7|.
CASSKSVGVGASYEQYF
.
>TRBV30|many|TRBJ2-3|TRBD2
CAWSTAGTSTDTQYF
TGTGCCTGGAGCACAGCGGGGACCTCCACAGATACGCAGTATTTT
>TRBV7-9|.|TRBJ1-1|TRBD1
CASSPALGQGNTEAFF
TGTGCCAGCAGCCCGGCTTTAGGACAGGGGAACACTGAAGCTTTCTTT
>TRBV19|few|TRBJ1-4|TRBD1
CASSTRQGGGKLFF
TGTGCCAGTAGTACAAGACAGGGGGGAGGAAAACTGTTTTTT
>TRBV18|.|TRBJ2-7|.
CASSPGVGSSYEQYF
TGTGCCAGCTCCCCCGGGGTAGGGAGCTCCTACGAGCAGTACTTC
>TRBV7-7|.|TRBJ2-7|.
CASSPSTATYEQYF
TGTGCCAGCAGCCCCTCGACTGCCACCTACGAGCAGTACTTC
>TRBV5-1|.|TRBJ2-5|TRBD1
CASNLVGTGGWETQYF
TGCGCCAGCAACTTAGTCGGGACAGGGGGTTGGGAGACCCAGTACTTC
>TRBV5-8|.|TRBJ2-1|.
CASSLWQANEQFF
TGTGCCAGCAGCTTGTGGCAGGCCAATGAGCAGTTCTTC
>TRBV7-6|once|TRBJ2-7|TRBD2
CASSSSGGPGEQYF
TGTGCCAGCAGCTCGAGCGGGGGTCCGGGCGAGCAGTACTTC
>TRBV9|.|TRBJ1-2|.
CASSVLGVDGYTF
TGTGCCAGCAGCGTCCTCGGGGTTGATGGCTACACCTTC
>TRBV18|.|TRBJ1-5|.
CASSPQDNHGQPQHF
TGTGCCAGCTCACCGCAGGACAACCATGGTCAGCCCCAGCATTTT
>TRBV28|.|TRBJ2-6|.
CASSFISSGANVLTF
TGTGCCAGCAGTTTTATCAGCTCTGGGGCCAACGTCCTGACTTTC
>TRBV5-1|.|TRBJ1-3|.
CASSFGGTGNTIYF
TGCGCCAGCAGCTTTGGAGGGACTGGAAACACCATATATTTT
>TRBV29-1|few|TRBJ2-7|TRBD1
CSVEAPGQGYSYEQYF
TGCAGCGTTGAAGCTCCGGGACAGGGTTACTCCTACGAGCAGTACTTC
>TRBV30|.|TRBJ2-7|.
CAWSVLGLPYEQYF
TGTGCCTGGAGTGTACTGGGCTTGCCCTACGAGCAGTACTTC
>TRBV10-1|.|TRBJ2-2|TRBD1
CASSVQGGTGELFF
TGCGCCAGCAGTGTACAGGGGGGCACCGGGGAGCTGTTTTTT
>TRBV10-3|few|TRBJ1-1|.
CAISGQAEAFF
TGTGCCATCAGTGGACAGGCTGAAGCTTTCTTT
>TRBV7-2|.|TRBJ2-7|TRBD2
CASSLSGLAGWEQYF
TGTGCCAGCAGCTTATCAGGACTAGCGGGGTGGGAGCAGTACTTC
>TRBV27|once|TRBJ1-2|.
CASSLLSSGGYTF
TGTGCCAGCAGCCTACTTAGTTCGGGTGGCTACACCTTC
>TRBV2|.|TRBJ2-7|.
CASSEDPVGGEQYF
TGTGCCAGCAGTGAAGATCCGGTAGGGGGCGAGCAGTACTTC
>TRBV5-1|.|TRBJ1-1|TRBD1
CASSRDREVTEAFF
TGCGCCAGCAGCAGAGACAGGGAGGTCACTGAAGCTTTCTTT
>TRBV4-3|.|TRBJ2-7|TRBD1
CASSQDLMGQTFYEQYF
TGCGCCAGCAGCCAAGATCTCATGGGACAGACTTTCTACGAGCAGTACTTC